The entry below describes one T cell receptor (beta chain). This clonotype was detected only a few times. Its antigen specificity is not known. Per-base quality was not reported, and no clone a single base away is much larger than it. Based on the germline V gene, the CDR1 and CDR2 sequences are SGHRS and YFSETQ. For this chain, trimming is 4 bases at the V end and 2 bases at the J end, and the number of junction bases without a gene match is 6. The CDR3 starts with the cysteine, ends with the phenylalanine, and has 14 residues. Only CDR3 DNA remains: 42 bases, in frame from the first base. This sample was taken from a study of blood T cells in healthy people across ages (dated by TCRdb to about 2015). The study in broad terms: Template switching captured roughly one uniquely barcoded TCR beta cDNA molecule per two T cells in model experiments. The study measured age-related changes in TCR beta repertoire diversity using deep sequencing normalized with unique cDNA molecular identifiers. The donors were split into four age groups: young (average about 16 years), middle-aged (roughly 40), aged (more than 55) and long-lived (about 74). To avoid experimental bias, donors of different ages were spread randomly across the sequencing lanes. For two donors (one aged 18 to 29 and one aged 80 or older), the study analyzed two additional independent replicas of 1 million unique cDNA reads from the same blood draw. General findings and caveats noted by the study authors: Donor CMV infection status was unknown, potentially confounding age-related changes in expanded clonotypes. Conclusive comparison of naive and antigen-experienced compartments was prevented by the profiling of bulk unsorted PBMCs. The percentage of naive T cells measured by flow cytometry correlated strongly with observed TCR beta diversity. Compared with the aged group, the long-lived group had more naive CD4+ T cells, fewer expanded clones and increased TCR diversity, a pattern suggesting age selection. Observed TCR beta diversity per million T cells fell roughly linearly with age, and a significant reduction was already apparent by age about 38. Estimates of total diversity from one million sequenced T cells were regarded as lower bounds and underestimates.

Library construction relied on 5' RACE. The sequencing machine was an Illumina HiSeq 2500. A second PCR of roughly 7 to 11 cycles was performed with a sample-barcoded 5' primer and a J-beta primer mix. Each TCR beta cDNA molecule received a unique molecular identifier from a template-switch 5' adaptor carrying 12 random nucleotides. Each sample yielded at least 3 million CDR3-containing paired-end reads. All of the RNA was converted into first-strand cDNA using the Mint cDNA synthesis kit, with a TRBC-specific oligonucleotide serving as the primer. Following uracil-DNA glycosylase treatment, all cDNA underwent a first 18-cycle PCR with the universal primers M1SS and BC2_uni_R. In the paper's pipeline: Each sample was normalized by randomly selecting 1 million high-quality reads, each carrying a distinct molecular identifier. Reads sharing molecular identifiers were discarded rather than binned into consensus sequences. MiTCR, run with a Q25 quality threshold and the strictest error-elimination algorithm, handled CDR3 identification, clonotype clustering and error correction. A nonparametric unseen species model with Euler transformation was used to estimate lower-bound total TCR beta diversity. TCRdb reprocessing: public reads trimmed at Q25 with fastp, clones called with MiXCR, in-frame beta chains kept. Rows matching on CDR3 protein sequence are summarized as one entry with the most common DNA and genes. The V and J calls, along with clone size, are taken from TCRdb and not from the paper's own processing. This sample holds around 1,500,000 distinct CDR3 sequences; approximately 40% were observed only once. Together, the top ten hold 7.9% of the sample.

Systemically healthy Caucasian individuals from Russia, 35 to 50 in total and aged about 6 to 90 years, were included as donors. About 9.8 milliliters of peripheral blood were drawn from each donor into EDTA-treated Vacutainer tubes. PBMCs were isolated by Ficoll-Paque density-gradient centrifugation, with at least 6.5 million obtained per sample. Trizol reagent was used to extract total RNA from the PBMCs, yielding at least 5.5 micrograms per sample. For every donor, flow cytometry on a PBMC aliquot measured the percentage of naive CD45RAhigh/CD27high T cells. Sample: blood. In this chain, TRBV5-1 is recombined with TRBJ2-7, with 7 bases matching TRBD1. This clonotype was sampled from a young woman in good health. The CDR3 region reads CASSVTGTTYEQYF. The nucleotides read TGCGCCAGCAGCGTGACAGGGACCACCTACGAGCAGTACTTC.